This TCR beta chain was identified in a study of cytomegalovirus exposure and HLA in healthy donors. General study points: Three of the chains that were CMV-associated were confirmed in vitro to be specific for CMV antigens.

Points on this clone: Its specificity is not known.

Primers for the PCR totalled 60 Vbeta and 13 Jbeta. Data came from immunoSEQ multiplex PCR; TCRdb stores just in-frame clones and leaves some out. The data hold about 160,000 clones, with 70% to 90% observed a single time. Germline CDR1 reads SGHTA; CDR2 reads FQGNSA. Trimming removed 2 bases from V and 2 bases from J; junction bases left unmatched: 2. The CDR3 has 15 amino acids. The TCR was taken from a man between 18 and 35 years old in good health and CMV-seropositive. The sequencing sample was made of PBMCs. The chain combines TRBV7-2 with TRBJ2-7, with 11 bases matching TRBD2. This chain's CDR3 is CASSLTSGGPYEQYF. DNA for the CDR3: TGTGCCAGCAGCTTAACTAGCGGGGGCCCCTACGAGCAGTACTTC.